Each of the 11 T cell receptor beta chains below was sequenced from the same sample in a study of control samples from healthy donors and cancer patients. Only in-frame clones appear in the TCRdb table, and some are missing; sequencing was by immunoSEQ multiplex PCR. The sample contains 78,000 or so clones, about 88% of which appear only once. The sequenced sample consisted of blood. The receptor source for this set is a woman aged 45-65 years in good health.

This chain links TRBV6-6 with TRBJ1-5; D is unclear. This CDR3 region has 14 residues. Trimming took 7 bases from V and 0 from J, leaving 10 bases between them. Germline V gene sequence: CDR1 MNHNY, CDR2 SVGAGI (reference sequence). CDR3 DNA: TGTGCCAGCACCACCCAGAATAGCAATCAGCCCCAGCATTTT. As protein: CASTTQNSNQPQHF.

The J gene is TRBJ2-7, the V gene TRBV29-1; tentative D call: TRBD2 (6 bases). The CDR3 has 11 amino acids. Germline V gene sequence: CDR1 SQVTM, CDR2 ANQGSEA. Trimming left V 5 bases short and J 10 bases short, with 15 bases between. Here the CDR3 reads CSVRSGVNQYF. The CDR3 region has the DNA TGCAGCGTTCGTTCGGGGGTCAATCAGTACTTC.

The chain carries TRBV28 and TRBJ1-1; maybe TRBD1 (6 bases). Trimming shortened V by 5 bases and J by 5 bases, and 9 bases separated the two germline ends. CDR1 MDHEN and CDR2 SYDVKM come from the germline V gene. The CDR3 runs 12 residues. As DNA, the CDR3 is TGTGCCAGCAGTCTTGGGACAACTGAAGCTTTCTTT. Translating gives CASSLGTTEAFF.

The chain uses TRBV19 and TRBJ1-3; D unclear. This CDR3 has 16 residues. Deletions cut 3 bases from V and 0 bases from J, with 12 bases between. Germline V gives CDR1 LNHDA, CDR2 SQIVND (reference sequence). CDR3 protein: CASSMLSSRSGNTIYF. The DNA of the CDR3 is TGTGCCAGTAGTATGTTGTCTAGTCGCTCTGGAAACACCATATATTTT.

This clone was recorded a few times. The sample carries other DNA sequences with the same CDR3. The rearrangement joins TRBV7-9 to TRBJ1-3; maybe TRBD1 (6 bases). Trimming cost V 5 bases and J 1 base, with 9 bases left between them. CDR1 is SEHNR, CDR2 FQNEAQ, per germline (reference sequence). The CDR3 has 14 amino acids. The CDR3 bases are TGTGCCAGCAGCCCGCAGGGGTCTGGAAACACCATATATTTT. Translated: CASSPQGSGNTIYF.

The chain joins TRBV19 to TRBJ1-2; TRBD1 matches at 7 bases. The trim removed 7 bases at V and 7 bases at J, leaving 9 bases unmatched. From germline, CDR1 is LNHDA and CDR2 SQIVND (reference sequence). The length of the CDR3 is 13 residues. The CDR3 DNA is TGTGCCAGTACGAACGACAGGGTGGCTGGCTACACCTTC. Translating gives CASTNDRVAGYTF.

The chain links TRBV19 to TRBJ1-5; maybe TRBD1 (5 bases). This CDR3 comprises 15 residues. Germline assignment: CDR1 LNHDA and CDR2 SQIVND (reference sequence). V lost 0 bases to trimming and J lost 3 bases, with 9 bases between them. CDR3 loop: CASSIDGTVNQPQHF. In DNA form, the CDR3 reads TGTGCCAGTAGTATAGATGGGACCGTCAATCAGCCCCAGCATTTT.

This sequence joins TRBV5-4 and TRBJ2-7; 8 nucleotides agree with TRBD1. CDR1 SGHNT and CDR2 YYREEE come from the germline V gene (reference sequence). J was trimmed by 3 bases and V by 0 bases; bases with no gene match: 5. The CDR3 consists of 15 residues. CDR3 amino acids: CASSLGGQAHYEQYF. For the CDR3, the DNA is TGTGCCAGCAGCTTGGGGGGACAGGCCCACTACGAGCAGTACTTC.

V usage is TRBV21-1 and J usage is TRBJ2-5; the D call in the table, TRBD1, was not verified against the DNA. TRBV21-1 is a documented pseudogene. This CDR3 comprises 15 residues. CDR3 in DNA: TGTGCCAGCAGGGAGAATGGACAGGGAGGAGAGACCCAGTACTTC. Amino acids: CASRENGQGGETQYF.

The V gene is TRBV30, the J gene TRBJ1-1; possible D gene TRBD1, 6 bases. Germline V gene lookup returns CDR1 GTSNPN and CDR2 SVGIG (reference sequence). The CDR3 is 14 amino acids. Trimming removed 4 bases at V and 6 bases at J, with 18 bases between. CDR3 sequence reads: CAWIKAGGWAEAFF. The CDR3 DNA reads TGTGCCTGGATAAAGGCTGGGGGCTGGGCTGAAGCTTTCTTT.

This sequence joins TRBV18 and TRBJ2-3; TRBD2 matches 9 bases. Germline lookup yields CDR1 KGHSH and CDR2 LQKENI. The CDR3 loop spans 15 amino acids. With V trimmed by 4 bases and J by 1 base, 3 bases remained unmatched. The CDR3 DNA follows: TGTGCCAGCTCACAATTAGCGGGGGGCACAGATACGCAGTATTTT. Its translation: CASSQLAGGTDTQYF.